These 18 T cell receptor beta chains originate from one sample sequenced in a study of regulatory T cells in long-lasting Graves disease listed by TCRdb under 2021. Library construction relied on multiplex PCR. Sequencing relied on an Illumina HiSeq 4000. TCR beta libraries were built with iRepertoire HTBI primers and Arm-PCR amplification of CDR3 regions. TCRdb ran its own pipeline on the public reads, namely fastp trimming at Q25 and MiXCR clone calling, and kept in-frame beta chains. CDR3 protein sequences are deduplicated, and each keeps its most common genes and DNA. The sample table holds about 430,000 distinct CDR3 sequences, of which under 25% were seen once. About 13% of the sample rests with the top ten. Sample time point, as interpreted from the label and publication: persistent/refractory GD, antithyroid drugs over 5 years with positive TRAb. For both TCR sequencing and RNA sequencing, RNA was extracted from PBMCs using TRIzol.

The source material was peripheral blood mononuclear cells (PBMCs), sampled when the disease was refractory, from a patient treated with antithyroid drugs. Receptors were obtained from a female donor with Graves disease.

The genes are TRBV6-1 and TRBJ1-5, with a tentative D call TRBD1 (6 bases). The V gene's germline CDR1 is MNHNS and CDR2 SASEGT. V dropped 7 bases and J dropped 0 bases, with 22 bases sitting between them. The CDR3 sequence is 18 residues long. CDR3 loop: CASTSFEGGLYSNQPQHF. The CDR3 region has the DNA TGTGCCAGCACTTCTTTCGAGGGGGGATTGTATAGCAATCAGCCCCAGCATTTT.

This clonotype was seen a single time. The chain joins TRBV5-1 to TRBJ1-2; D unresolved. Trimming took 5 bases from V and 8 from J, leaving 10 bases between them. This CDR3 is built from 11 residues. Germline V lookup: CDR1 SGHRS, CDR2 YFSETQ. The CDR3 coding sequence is TGCGCCAGCAGTGGCTCGCAGGGCTACACCTTC. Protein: CASSGSQGYTF.

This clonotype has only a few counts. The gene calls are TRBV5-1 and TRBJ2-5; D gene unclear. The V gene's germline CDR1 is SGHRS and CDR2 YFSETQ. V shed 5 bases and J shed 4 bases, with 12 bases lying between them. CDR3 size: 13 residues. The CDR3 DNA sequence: TGCGCCAGCAGAGGATCCGACGGAGAGACCCAGTACTTC. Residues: CASRGSDGETQYF. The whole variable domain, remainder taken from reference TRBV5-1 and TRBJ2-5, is KAGVTQTPRYLIKTRGQQVTLSCSPISGHRSVSWYQQTPGQGLQFLFEYFSETQRNKGNFPGRFSGRQFSNSRSEMNVSTLELGDSALYLCASRGSDGETQYFGPGTRLLVL.

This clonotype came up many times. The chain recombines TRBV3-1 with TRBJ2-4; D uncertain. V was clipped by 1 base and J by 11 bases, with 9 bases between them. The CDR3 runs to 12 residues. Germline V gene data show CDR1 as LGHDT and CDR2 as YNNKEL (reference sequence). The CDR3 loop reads CASSQVKEFQYF. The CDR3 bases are TGTGCCAGCAGCCAAGTCAAGGAGTTTCAGTACTTC.

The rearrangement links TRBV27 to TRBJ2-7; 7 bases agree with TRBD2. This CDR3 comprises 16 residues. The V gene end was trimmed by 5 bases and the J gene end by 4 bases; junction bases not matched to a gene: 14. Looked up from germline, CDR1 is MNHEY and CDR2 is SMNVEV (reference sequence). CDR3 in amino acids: CASSTLLADGPYEQYF. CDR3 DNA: TGTGCCAGCAGTACCCTGCTAGCGGACGGCCCTTACGAGCAGTACTTC.

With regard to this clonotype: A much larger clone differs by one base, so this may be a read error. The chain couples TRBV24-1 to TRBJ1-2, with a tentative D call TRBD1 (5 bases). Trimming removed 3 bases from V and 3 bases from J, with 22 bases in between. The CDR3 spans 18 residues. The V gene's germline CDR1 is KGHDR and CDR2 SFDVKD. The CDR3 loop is CATSDVPGLPAADYGYTF. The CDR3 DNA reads TGTGCCACCAGTGATGTCCCGGGACTCCCTGCGGCTGACTATGGCTACACCTTC.

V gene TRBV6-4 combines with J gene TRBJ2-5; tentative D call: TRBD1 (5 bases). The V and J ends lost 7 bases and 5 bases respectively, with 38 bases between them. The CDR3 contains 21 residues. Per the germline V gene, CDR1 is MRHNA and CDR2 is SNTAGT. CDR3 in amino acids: CASKAPSGPAVVDDIAETQYF. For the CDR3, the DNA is TGTGCCAGCAAAGCCCCATCAGGGCCAGCCGTCGTGGATGATATAGCTGAGACCCAGTACTTC.

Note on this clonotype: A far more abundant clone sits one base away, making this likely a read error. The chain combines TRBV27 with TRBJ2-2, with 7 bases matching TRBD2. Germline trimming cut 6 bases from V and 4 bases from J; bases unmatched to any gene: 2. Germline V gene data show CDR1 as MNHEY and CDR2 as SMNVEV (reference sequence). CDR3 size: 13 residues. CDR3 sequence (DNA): TGTGCCAGCAGGCTAGCGGCCACCGGGGAGCTGTTTTTT. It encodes CASRLAATGELFF.

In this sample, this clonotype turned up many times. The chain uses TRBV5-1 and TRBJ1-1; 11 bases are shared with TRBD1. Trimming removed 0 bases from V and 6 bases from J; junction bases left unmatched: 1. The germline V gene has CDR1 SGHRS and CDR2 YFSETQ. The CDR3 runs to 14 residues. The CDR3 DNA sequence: TGCGCCAGCAGCTTGGGGGACAGGGGGTCTGAAGCTTTCTTT. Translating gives CASSLGDRGSEAFF.

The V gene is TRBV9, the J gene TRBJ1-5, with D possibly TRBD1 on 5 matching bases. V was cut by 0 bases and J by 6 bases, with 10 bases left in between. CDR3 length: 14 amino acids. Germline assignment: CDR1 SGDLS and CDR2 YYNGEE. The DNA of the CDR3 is TGTGCCAGCAGCGTAGGGGACCTGACTCAGCCCCAGCATTTT. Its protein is CASSVGDLTQPQHF.

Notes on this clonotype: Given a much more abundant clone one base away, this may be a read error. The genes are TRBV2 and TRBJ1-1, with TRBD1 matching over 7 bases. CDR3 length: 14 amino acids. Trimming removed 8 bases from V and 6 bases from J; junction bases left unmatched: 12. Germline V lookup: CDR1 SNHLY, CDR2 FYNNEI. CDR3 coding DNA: TGTGCCAGCTGGGACAGTCTAATGAGTCCTGAAGCTTTCTTT. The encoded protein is CASWDSLMSPEAFF.

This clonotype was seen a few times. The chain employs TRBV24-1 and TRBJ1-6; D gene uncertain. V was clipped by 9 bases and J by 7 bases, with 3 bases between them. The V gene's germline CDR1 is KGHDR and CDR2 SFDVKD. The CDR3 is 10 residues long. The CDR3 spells CATSNSPLHF. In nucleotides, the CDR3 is TGTGCCACCTCCAATTCACCCCTCCACTTT.

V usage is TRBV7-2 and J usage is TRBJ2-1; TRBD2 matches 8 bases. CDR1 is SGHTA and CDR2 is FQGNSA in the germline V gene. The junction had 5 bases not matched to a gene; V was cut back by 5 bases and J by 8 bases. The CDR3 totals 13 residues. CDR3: CASSTLLADEQFF. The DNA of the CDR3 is TGTGCCAGCAGCACATTACTAGCGGATGAGCAGTTCTTC.

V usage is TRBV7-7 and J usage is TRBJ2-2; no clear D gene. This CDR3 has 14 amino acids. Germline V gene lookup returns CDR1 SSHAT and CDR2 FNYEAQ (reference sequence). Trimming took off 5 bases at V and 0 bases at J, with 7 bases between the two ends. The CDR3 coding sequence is TGTGCCAGCAGCGCCAGTCCGAACACCGGGGAGCTGTTTTTT. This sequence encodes CASSASPNTGELFF. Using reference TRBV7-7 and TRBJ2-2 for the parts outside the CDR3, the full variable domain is GAGVSQSPRYKVTKRGQDVTLRCDPISSHATLYWYQQALGQGPEFLTYFNYEAQPDKSGLPSDRFSAERPEGSISTLTIQRTEQRDSAMYRCASSASPNTGELFFGEGSRLTVL.

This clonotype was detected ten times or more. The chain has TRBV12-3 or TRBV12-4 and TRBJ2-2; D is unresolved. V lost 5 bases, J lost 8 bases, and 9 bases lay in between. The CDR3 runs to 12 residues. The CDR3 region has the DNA TGTGCCAGCAGTCCCGCCGTAGGGGAGCTGTTTTTT. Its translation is CASSPAVGELFF.

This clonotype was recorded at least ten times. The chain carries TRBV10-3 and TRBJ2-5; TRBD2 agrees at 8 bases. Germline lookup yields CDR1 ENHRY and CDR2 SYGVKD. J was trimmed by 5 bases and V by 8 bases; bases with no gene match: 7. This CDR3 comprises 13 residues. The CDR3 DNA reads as TGTGCCATCCGGGGGGGGCTCCGGGAGACCCAGTACTTC. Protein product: CAIRGGLRETQYF.

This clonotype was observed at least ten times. CDR3 DNA sequence: TGTGCCAGCAGATATCTCCAGGACAGGGGATCCTATGGCTACACCTTC. It is translated as CASRYLQDRGSYGYTF. The rearrangement links TRBV6-1 to TRBJ1-2, with 9 bases lining up with TRBD1. The germline V gene encodes CDR1 MNHNS and CDR2 SASEGT. The ends lost 6 bases at V and 4 bases at J; junction bases unmatched: 12. The CDR3 has 16 amino acids.

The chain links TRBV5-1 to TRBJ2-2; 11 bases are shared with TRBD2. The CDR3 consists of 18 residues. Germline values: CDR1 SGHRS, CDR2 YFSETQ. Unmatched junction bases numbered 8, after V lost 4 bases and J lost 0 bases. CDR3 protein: CASSPGLAGKPNTGELFF. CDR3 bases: TGCGCCAGCAGCCCCGGACTAGCGGGCAAACCGAACACCGGGGAGCTGTTTTTT.